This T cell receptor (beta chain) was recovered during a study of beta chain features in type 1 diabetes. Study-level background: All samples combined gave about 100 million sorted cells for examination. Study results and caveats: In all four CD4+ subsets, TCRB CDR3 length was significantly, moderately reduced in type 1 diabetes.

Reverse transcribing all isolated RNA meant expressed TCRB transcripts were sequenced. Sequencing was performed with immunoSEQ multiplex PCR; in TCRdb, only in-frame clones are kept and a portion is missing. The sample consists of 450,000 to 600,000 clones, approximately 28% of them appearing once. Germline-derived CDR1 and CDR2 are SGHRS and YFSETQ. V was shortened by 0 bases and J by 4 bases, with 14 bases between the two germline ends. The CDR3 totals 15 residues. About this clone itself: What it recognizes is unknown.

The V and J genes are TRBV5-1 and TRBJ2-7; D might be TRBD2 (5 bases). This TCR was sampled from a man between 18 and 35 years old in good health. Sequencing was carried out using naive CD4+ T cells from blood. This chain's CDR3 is CASSLGTGYGYEQYF. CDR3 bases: TGCGCCAGCAGCTTGGGTACGGGATATGGATACGAGCAGTACTTC.